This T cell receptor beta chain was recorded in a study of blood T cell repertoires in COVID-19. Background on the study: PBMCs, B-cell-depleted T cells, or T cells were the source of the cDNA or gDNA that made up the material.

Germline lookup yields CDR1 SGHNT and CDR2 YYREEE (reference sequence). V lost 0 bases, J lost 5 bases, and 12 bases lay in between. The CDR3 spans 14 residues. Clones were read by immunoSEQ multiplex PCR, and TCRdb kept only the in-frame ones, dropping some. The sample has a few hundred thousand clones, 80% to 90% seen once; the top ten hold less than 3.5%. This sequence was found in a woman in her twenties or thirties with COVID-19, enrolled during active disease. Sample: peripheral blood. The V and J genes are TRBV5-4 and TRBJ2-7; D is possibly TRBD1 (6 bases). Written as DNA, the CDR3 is TGTGCCAGCAGCTTGGTAGGTCGGGACAACGAGCAGTACTTC. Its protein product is CASSLVGRDNEQYF.